The 3 T cell receptor beta chains listed next were all sequenced from one sample in a study of technical replicates of blood from a few donors. Assay: immunoSEQ multiplex PCR; the TCRdb copy retains only in-frame clones and omits some. The table lists around 90,000 clones, 90% to 95% of them singletons. The sample was T cells isolated from PBMCs. The receptors originated from a human donor in good health.

This clone was recorded only once. The V gene is TRBV16, the J gene TRBJ2-7; TRBD1 agrees at 9 bases. Germline CDR1 KGHSY, CDR2 FQNENV. CDR3 length: 19 residues. V gave up 2 bases and J gave up 0 bases; unmatched junction bases: 14. DNA of the CDR3: TGTGCCAGCAGCCAACCTTCCGGGACAGGGAAAAAGAGCTCCTACGAGCAGTACTTC. It is translated as CASSQPSGTGKKSSYEQYF. Full variable domain (missing parts from reference TRBV16 and TRBJ2-7): GEEVAQTPKHLVRGEGQKAKLYCAPIKGHSYVFWYQQVLKNEFKFLISFQNENVFDETGMPKERFSAKCLPNSPCSLEIQATKLEDSAVYFCASSQPSGTGKKSSYEQYFGPGTRLTVT.

The chain joins TRBV6-1 to TRBJ2-7; a possible D gene is TRBD2 (5 bases). The V end was cut by 4 bases, the J end by 3 bases, with 16 bases between. Germline V gene lookup returns CDR1 MNHNS and CDR2 SASEGT. CDR3 length: 15 amino acids. This chain's CDR3 is CASSAPGKTNYEQYF. The CDR3, as DNA: TGTGCCAGCAGTGCCCCGGGAAAAACCAACTACGAGCAGTACTTC.

The CDR3 protein is CASSQGLTGGGEAFF. The CDR3 nucleotides are TGCGCCAGCAGCCAAGGGCTGACCGGGGGGGGTGAAGCTTTCTTT. The rearrangement links TRBV4-1 to TRBJ1-1, with D possibly being TRBD1 (5 bases). The CDR3 contains 15 residues. Germline V gene sequence: CDR1 MGHRA, CDR2 YSYEKL. V dropped 1 base and J dropped 7 bases, with 16 bases sitting between them.